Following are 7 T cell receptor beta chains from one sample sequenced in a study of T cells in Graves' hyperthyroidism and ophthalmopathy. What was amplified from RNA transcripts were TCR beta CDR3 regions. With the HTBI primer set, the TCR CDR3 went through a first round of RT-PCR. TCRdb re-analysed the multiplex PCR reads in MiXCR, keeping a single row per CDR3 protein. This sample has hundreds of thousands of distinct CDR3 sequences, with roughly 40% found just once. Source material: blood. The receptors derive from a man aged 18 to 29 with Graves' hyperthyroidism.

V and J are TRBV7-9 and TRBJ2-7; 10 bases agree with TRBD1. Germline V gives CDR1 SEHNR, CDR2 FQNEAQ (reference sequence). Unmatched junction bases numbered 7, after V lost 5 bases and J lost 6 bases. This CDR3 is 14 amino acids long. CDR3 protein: CASSPPGQGSEQYF. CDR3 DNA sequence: TGTGCCAGCAGCCCCCCGGGACAGGGGAGCGAGCAGTACTTC.

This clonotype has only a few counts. The CDR3 spells CSAVTRDYSYEQYF. In nucleotides, the CDR3 is TGCAGTGCGGTGACCCGGGACTACTCCTACGAGCAGTACTTC. The gene calls are TRBV20-1 and TRBJ2-7; TRBD2 matches 7 bases. Germline-derived CDR1 and CDR2 are DFQATT and SNEGSKA (reference sequence). Trimming removed 6 bases from V and 0 bases from J; junction bases left unmatched: 8. This CDR3 is built from 14 residues.

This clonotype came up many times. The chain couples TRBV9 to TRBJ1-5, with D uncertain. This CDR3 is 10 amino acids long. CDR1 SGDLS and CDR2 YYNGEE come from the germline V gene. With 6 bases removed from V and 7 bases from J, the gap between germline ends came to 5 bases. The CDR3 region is CASNGQPQHF. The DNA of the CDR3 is TGTGCCAGCAACGGGCAGCCCCAGCATTTT.

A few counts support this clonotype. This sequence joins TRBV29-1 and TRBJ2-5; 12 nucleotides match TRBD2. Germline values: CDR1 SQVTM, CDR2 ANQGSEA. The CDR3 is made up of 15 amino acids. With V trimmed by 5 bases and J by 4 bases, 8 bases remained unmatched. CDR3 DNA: TGCAGCGTTCCCCTAGCGGGGGGGCCGAGAGAGACCCAGTACTTC. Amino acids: CSVPLAGGPRETQYF. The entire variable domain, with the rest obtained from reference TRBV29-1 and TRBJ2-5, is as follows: SAVISQKPSRDICQRGTSLTIQCQVDSQVTMMFWYRQQPGQSLTLIATANQGSEATYESGFVIDKFPISRPNLTFSTLTVSNMSPEDSSIYLCSVPLAGGPRETQYFGPGTRLLVL.

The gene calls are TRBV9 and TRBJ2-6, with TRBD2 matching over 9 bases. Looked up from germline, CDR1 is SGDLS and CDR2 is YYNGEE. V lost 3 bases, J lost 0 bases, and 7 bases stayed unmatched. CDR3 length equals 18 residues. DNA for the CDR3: TGTGCCAGCAGCGGGGAGCGGGGGGTCTTCTCTGGGGCCAACGTCCTGACTTTC. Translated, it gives CASSGERGVFSGANVLTF. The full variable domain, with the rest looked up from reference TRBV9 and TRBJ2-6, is DSGVTQTPKHLITATGQRVTLRCSPRSGDLSVYWYQQSLDQGLQFLIQYYNGEERAKGNILERFSAQQFPDLHSELNLSSLELGDSALYFCASSGERGVFSGANVLTFGAGSRLTVL.

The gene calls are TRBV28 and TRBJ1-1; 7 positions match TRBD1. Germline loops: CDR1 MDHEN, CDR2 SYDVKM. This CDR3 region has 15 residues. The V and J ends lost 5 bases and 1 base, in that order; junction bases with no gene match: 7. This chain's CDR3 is CASSLPGTANTEAFF. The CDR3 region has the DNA TGTGCCAGCAGTCTCCCCGGGACAGCGAACACTGAAGCTTTCTTT.

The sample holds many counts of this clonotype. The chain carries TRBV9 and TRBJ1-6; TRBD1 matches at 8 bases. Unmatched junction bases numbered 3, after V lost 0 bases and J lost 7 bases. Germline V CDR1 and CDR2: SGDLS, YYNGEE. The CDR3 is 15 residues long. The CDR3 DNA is TGTGCCAGCAGCGTAGAGCAGGGGGCCAATTCACCCCTCCACTTT. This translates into CASSVEQGANSPLHF.